These T cell receptor beta chains were read from a single sample in a study of spatial heterogeneity in lung cancer. Using its own MiXCR run on the 5' RACE reads, TCRdb lists one record per CDR3 protein. The top ten clones hold less than 65% of a sample with approximately 2,300 distinct CDR3 sequences, less than 20% of them seen once. Source: PBMCs, taken at surgery. The origin of the receptors is a male donor with early-stage non-small cell lung cancer. CDR3s include the opening cysteine and the closing phenylalanine or tryptophan.

v_gene	j_gene	CDR3aa
TRBV25-1	TRBJ1-1	CASSESAGRHTEAFF
TRBV7-9	TRBJ1-1	CASSLGTTEAFF
TRBV9	TRBJ2-5	CASSERGEVQETQYF
TRBV19	TRBJ2-7	CASRHPGQGSEQYF
TRBV4-1	TRBJ2-5	CASSQGPTYQETQYF
TRBV28	TRBJ1-1	CASSLGSEAFF
TRBV20-1	TRBJ2-1	CSARHGGEVYNEQFF
TRBV7-2	TRBJ2-1	CASSLTTVYNEQFF
TRBV20-1	TRBJ2-3	CSAVAGGRRTDTQYF
TRBV23-1	TRBJ1-5	CASSPTRRIENSNQPQHF
TRBV2	TRBJ2-3	CASIHRTSGRRPQADTQYF
TRBV7-2	TRBJ2-1	CASSLAGGWGNEQFF
TRBV15	TRBJ2-3	CATSVSTDTQYF
TRBV28	TRBJ2-1	CASSLVRNNEQFF
TRBV10-3	TRBJ2-2	CAISESGRSGELFF
TRBV20-1	TRBJ1-3	CSARDSGGPGNTIYF
TRBV4-3	TRBJ1-4	CASSPRSRAGTGDFEKLFF
TRBV9	TRBJ2-2	CASSVGIQANTGELFF
TRBV7-2	TRBJ1-1	CASSLDPGSTEAFF
TRBV2	TRBJ2-2	CASSEGNLNTGELFF
TRBV10-3	TRBJ1-1	CAISVGSSTEAFF
TRBV11-3	TRBJ2-2	CASSLGATTNTGELFF
TRBV7-2	TRBJ1-1	CASSLYRENTEAFF
TRBV7-2	TRBJ2-1	CASSLELIYNEQFF
TRBV7-8	TRBJ2-2	CASSFGGAGELFF
TRBV27	TRBJ1-3	CASSLGSPGTGNTIYF
TRBV5-1	TRBJ2-2	CASSDGTGPGELFF
TRBV7-9	TRBJ1-4	CASSLRREDEKLFF
TRBV30	TRBJ2-7	CAWSAWARRYEQYF
TRBV29-1	TRBJ2-7	CSVALGTGVYEQYF
TRBV28	TRBJ2-5	CASSDSELGQYF
TRBV10-3	TRBJ1-1	CAIRSSTIGGTEAFF
TRBV4-2	TRBJ2-1	CASSQEAGLVNEQFF
TRBV18	TRBJ2-2	CASSPAGELFF
TRBV5-6	TRBJ1-2	CASSLVVGGYTF
TRBV29-1	TRBJ2-7	CSVEGTGSDEQYF
TRBV19	TRBJ2-7	CASSILAGSEQYF
TRBV20-1	TRBJ1-5	CSATPQTSRDQPQHF
TRBV27	TRBJ2-7	CASSLSIKGGLQYF
TRBV7-8	TRBJ2-7	CASSSSTSGTRGTF
TRBV2	TRBJ2-5	CASGWGETQYF
TRBV7-9	TRBJ2-7	CASSLGGGEQYF
TRBV4-1	TRBJ2-5	CASSQTGTIQETQYF
TRBV10-3	TRBJ2-3	CAISGGPLDTQYF
TRBV20-1	TRBJ2-7	CSATGEGYEQYF
TRBV20-1	TRBJ2-5	CSASTQGQIRGTQYF
TRBV7-9	TRBJ2-7	CASSSDTGTGTYEQYF
TRBV30	TRBJ1-5	CAWSRGDQPQHF
TRBV2	TRBJ2-7	CASSEQNREQYF